Each of the 25 T cell receptor beta chains below was sequenced from the same sample in a study of blood T cell repertoires in COVID-19. Repertoires were generated with immunoSEQ multiplex PCR, while TCRdb's copy carries only in-frame clones and drops some. The sample records 130,000 or so clones, around 75% being singletons. The sequencing input was peripheral blood. These receptors all stem from a woman aged 70 to 79 with COVID-19, enrolled during active disease.

This chain connects TRBV7-7 to TRBJ2-2; 12 bases are a match to TRBD2. CDR3 size: 15 residues. Germline CDR1 is SSHAT and CDR2 is FNYEAQ (reference sequence). J lost 7 bases, V lost 5 bases, and 5 bases had no gene match. In nucleotides, the CDR3 is TGTGCCAGCAGCCCTAGCGGGGGGGCCGGCGGGGAGCTGTTTTTT. As protein: CASSPSGGAGGELFF.

The CDR3 nucleotides are TGCGCCAGCAGCCGGGGGGGCAGGGAAGAGACCCAGTACTTC. Translating gives CASSRGGREETQYF. The chain has TRBV4-1 and TRBJ2-5; tentative D call: TRBD2 (7 bases). The germline V gene has CDR1 MGHRA and CDR2 YSYEKL. The CDR3 loop spans 14 amino acids. V dropped 4 bases and J dropped 3 bases, with 12 bases sitting between them.

V usage is TRBV3-1 (or the pseudogene TRBV3-2) and J usage is TRBJ1-1; possible D gene TRBD1, 6 bases. With 2 bases removed from V and 1 base from J, the gap between germline ends came to 14 bases. Germline CDR1 reads LGHDT; CDR2 reads YNNKEL (reference sequence). This CDR3 comprises 16 residues. In nucleotides, the CDR3 is TGTGCCAGCAGCCAAATTGCTGGGACACCGAACACTGAAGCTTTCTTT. Translating it yields CASSQIAGTPNTEAFF.

The genes are TRBV7-3 and TRBJ2-3; D may be TRBD2 (7 bases). Trimming pared 6 bases from V and 2 bases from J, leaving 15 bases between. The germline V gene encodes CDR1 SGHTA and CDR2 FQGTGA. The CDR3 spans 15 residues. The chain's CDR3 is CASSPRGASTDTQYF. Written as DNA, the CDR3 is TGTGCCAGCAGTCCCCGGGGGGCCTCCACAGATACGCAGTATTTT.

This clone was found once. V and J are TRBV5-5 and TRBJ2-1; TRBD2 agrees at 9 bases. J was trimmed by 2 bases and V by 0 bases; bases with no gene match: 3. This CDR3 region has 16 residues. Germline V lookup: CDR1 SGHKS, CDR2 YYEKEE (reference sequence). The CDR3 nucleotides read TGTGCCAGCAGCTTGGCTTCTAGCGGGGCCTACAATGAGCAGTTCTTC. Residues: CASSLASSGAYNEQFF.

The rearrangement joins TRBV19 to TRBJ2-7, with D maybe TRBD1 (5 bases). CDR1 and CDR2 from the germline V gene are LNHDA and SQIVND (reference sequence). Trimming took off 4 bases at V and 5 bases at J, with 18 bases between the two ends. This CDR3 spans 15 amino acids. The CDR3 bases are TGTGCCAGTAGTACGACCGGCAGGGTGTGGAACGAGCAGTACTTC. The encoded protein is CASSTTGRVWNEQYF.

The gene calls are TRBV10-3 and TRBJ1-2; TRBD1 might be the D (6 bases). Germline CDR1 is ENHRY and CDR2 is SYGVKD. V lost 3 bases, J lost 6 bases, and 11 bases lay in between. The CDR3 is 13 residues long. The chain's CDR3 is CAISEVRGHGYTF. CDR3 sequence (DNA): TGTGCCATCAGTGAAGTCAGGGGCCATGGCTACACCTTC.

The J gene is TRBJ1-2, the V gene TRBV7-3; 9 bases are a match to TRBD1. The trim removed 5 bases at V and 3 bases at J, leaving 13 bases unmatched. Germline-derived CDR1 and CDR2 are SGHTA and FQGTGA. The CDR3 totals 17 residues. Here the CDR3 reads CASSEPYRGRMDYGYTF. For the CDR3, the DNA is TGTGCCAGCAGCGAGCCCTACAGGGGGCGAATGGACTATGGCTACACCTTC.

The chain combines TRBV12-3 or TRBV12-4 with TRBJ2-1; D is uncertain. The CDR3 length is 12 residues. Trimming left V 5 bases short and J 10 bases short, with 12 bases between. CDR3 loop: CASSPPVWEQFF. Written as DNA, the CDR3 is TGTGCCAGCAGTCCTCCGGTGTGGGAGCAGTTCTTC.

The chain joins TRBV4-2 to TRBJ2-1; 7 bases are shared with TRBD2. The germline gives CDR1 LGHNA, CDR2 YNFKEQ. The ends lost 3 bases at V and 6 bases at J; junction bases unmatched: 14. The CDR3 length is 17 residues. The CDR3 reads CASSHPSPGGLANEQFF. The DNA of the CDR3 is TGTGCCAGCAGCCACCCCTCCCCGGGGGGTCTGGCCAATGAGCAGTTCTTC.

J is TRBJ2-7 and V is TRBV2; D is possibly TRBD1 (6 bases). Germline V gene lookup returns CDR1 SNHLY and CDR2 FYNNEI. CDR3 length: 14 residues. V was clipped by 6 bases and J by 5 bases, with 17 bases between them. CDR3 coding DNA: TGTGCCAGCAGAAGGACCGGGACAATCCACGAGCAGTACTTC. Translated: CASRRTGTIHEQYF. Looking up the rest from reference TRBV2 and TRBJ2-7 gives the full variable domain: EPEVTQTPSHQVTQMGQEVILRCVPISNHLYFYWYRQILGQKVEFLVSFYNNEISEKSEIFDDQFSVERPDGSNFTLKIRSTKLEDSAMYFCASRRTGTIHEQYFGPGTRLTVT.

Only a few counts were recorded for this clone. The chain has TRBV20-1 and TRBJ2-7, with 8 bases matching TRBD1. The CDR3 runs to 11 residues. Germline V CDR1 and CDR2: DFQATT, SNEGSKA (reference sequence). The V gene end was trimmed by 5 bases and the J gene end by 9 bases; junction bases not matched to a gene: 6. The CDR3 sequence: CSAQGAGLQYF. The CDR3 DNA is TGCAGTGCTCAGGGGGCTGGATTGCAGTACTTC.

V and J are TRBV29-1 and TRBJ2-5, with D tentatively TRBD1 (5 bases). Between the trimmed V and J ends, which lost 2 bases and 5 bases, there was a span of 9 bases. The germline V gene encodes CDR1 SQVTM and CDR2 ANQGSEA. This CDR3 comprises 12 residues. The DNA of the CDR3 is TGCAGCGTTGAAAAAGGGGCGGAGACCCAGTACTTC. It translates to CSVEKGAETQYF.

The gene calls are TRBV28 and TRBJ1-2; 9 bases map to TRBD1. Trimming took 6 bases from V and 7 from J; bases not matched to a gene: 9. This CDR3 region has 14 residues. Germline CDR1 MDHEN, CDR2 SYDVKM. The CDR3 sequence: CASSTTGGFSGYTF. In nucleotides, the CDR3 is TGTGCCAGCAGCACGACAGGGGGGTTTTCTGGCTACACCTTC.

The chain uses TRBV2 and TRBJ1-3; D is unresolved. Trimming stripped 4 bases from V and 4 bases from J, with 8 bases between. Germline V gives CDR1 SNHLY, CDR2 FYNNEI. The CDR3 extends over 13 amino acids. In nucleotides, the CDR3 is TGTGCCAGCAGTGGGTTGGGCGGAAACACCATATATTTT. Translated: CASSGLGGNTIYF.

This sequence joins TRBV29-1 and TRBJ1-2; TRBD1 might be the D (6 bases). V was clipped by 1 base and J by 6 bases, with 9 bases between them. Germline assignment: CDR1 SQVTM and CDR2 ANQGSEA. The CDR3 runs to 12 residues. The DNA of the CDR3 is TGCAGCGTTGAAGGGACAGCCAATGGCTACACCTTC. Its protein is CSVEGTANGYTF. The full variable domain, completed using reference TRBV29-1 and TRBJ1-2, is SAVISQKPSRDICQRGTSLTIQCQVDSQVTMMFWYRQQPGQSLTLIATANQGSEATYESGFVIDKFPISRPNLTFSTLTVSNMSPEDSSIYLCSVEGTANGYTFGSGTRLTVV.

This CDR3 is CASSSSPFGSASTDTQYF. The CDR3 DNA reads TGCGCCAGCAGCTCATCCCCCTTTGGCAGCGCTAGCACAGATACGCAGTATTTT. The chain employs TRBV5-1 and TRBJ2-3; D not resolved. Trimming shortened V by 3 bases and J by 0 bases, and 20 bases separated the two germline ends. Germline CDR1 reads SGHRS; CDR2 reads YFSETQ. The CDR3 is 18 residues long.

The chain uses TRBV7-2 and TRBJ2-1, with TRBD2 as a possible D gene (6 bases). Trimming shortened V by 4 bases and J by 9 bases, and 25 bases separated the two germline ends. The CDR3 extends over 17 amino acids. CDR1 SGHTA and CDR2 FQGNSA come from the germline V gene. The DNA of the CDR3 is TGTGCCAGCAGCTCATCTGGCGGGTTGGGGGGAGGAGGTGAGCAGTTCTTC. It encodes CASSSSGGLGGGGEQFF.

This clone has a count of ten or more. The V gene is TRBV7-3, the J gene TRBJ2-5, with a weak D call TRBD1 (6 bases). V lost 0 bases to trimming and J lost 5 bases, with 13 bases between them. The germline CDR1 and CDR2 sequences are SGHTA and FQGTGA. This CDR3 has 15 amino acids. The DNA for the CDR3 is TGTGCCAGCAGCTTAACGAACTCTAGGGGGGAGACCCAGTACTTC. Protein: CASSLTNSRGETQYF. Full variable domain (outside the CDR3, taken from reference TRBV7-3 and TRBJ2-5): GAGVSQTPSNKVTEKGKYVELRCDPISGHTALYWYRQSLGQGPEFLIYFQGTGAADDSGLPNDRFFAVRPEGSVSTLKIQRTERGDSAVYLCASSLTNSRGETQYFGPGTRLLVL.

The rearrangement uses TRBV19 and TRBJ2-3; 9 nucleotides align to TRBD1. CDR3 length equals 13 residues. The ends lost 7 bases at V and 8 bases at J; junction bases unmatched: 7. Germline-derived CDR1 and CDR2 are LNHDA and SQIVND (reference sequence). For the CDR3, the DNA is TGTGCCAGTACGGGGACAGGGTTTGGTACGCAGTATTTT. This encodes CASTGTGFGTQYF.

V and J are TRBV30 and TRBJ2-7; the match to TRBD1 covers 10 bases. The CDR3 extends over 13 amino acids. Germline V gene data show CDR1 as GTSNPN and CDR2 as SVGIG (reference sequence). Trimming took 3 bases from V and 4 from J; bases not matched to a gene: 3. The CDR3 nucleotides are TGTGCCTGGAGGCGGACAGGGGGTTACGAGCAGTACTTC. Protein: CAWRRTGGYEQYF.

This clone was found once. The chain carries TRBV6-5 and TRBJ2-2; D perhaps matches TRBD2 (5 bases). This CDR3 has 14 residues. The V gene lost 3 bases and the J gene lost 3 bases, with 8 bases spanning the gap. The germline CDR1 and CDR2 sequences are MNHEY and SVGAGI. The CDR3: CASSYYGDTGELFF. For the CDR3, the DNA is TGTGCCAGCAGTTATTACGGGGACACCGGGGAGCTGTTTTTT.

This chain uses TRBV5-5 with TRBJ1-1; the match to TRBD1 covers 7 bases. Trimming took 7 bases from V and 1 from J; bases not matched to a gene: 7. Germline values: CDR1 SGHKS, CDR2 YYEKEE (reference sequence). This CDR3 spans 14 amino acids. The CDR3 nucleotides are TGTGCCAGCTACCGGGACAGAGGGAACACTGAAGCTTTCTTT. Protein: CASYRDRGNTEAFF. The variable domain in full, with the rest retrieved from reference TRBV5-5 and TRBJ1-1, is DAGVTQSPTHLIKTRGQQVTLRCSPISGHKSVSWYQQVLGQGPQFIFQYYEKEERGRGNFPDRFSARQFPNYSSELNVNALLLGDSALYLCASYRDRGNTEAFFGQGTRLTVV.

The chain joins TRBV2 to TRBJ1-1, with D uncertain. With 7 bases removed from V and 0 bases from J, the gap between germline ends came to 9 bases. The CDR3 contains 13 residues. The germline gives CDR1 SNHLY, CDR2 FYNNEI. CDR3 in DNA: TGTGCCAGCAAAGCAGACATGAACACTGAAGCTTTCTTT. It codes for CASKADMNTEAFF. The complete variable domain, with remaining parts taken from reference TRBV2 and TRBJ1-1, reads EPEVTQTPSHQVTQMGQEVILRCVPISNHLYFYWYRQILGQKVEFLVSFYNNEISEKSEIFDDQFSVERPDGSNFTLKIRSTKLEDSAMYFCASKADMNTEAFFGQGTRLTVV.

This clone was counted between two and nine times. The chain employs TRBV30 and TRBJ1-2; D is ambiguous. This CDR3 is built from 11 residues. Trimming left V 3 bases short and J 7 bases short, with 9 bases between. CDR1 GTSNPN and CDR2 SVGIG come from the germline V gene (reference sequence). The CDR3 DNA follows: TGTGCCTGGAGCGATCGAGGTGGCTACACCTTC. This codes for CAWSDRGGYTF. Variable domain in full (rest from reference TRBV30 and TRBJ1-2): SQTIHQWPATLVQPVGSPLSLECTVEGTSNPNLYWYRQAAGRGLQLLFYSVGIGQISSEVPQNLSASRPQDRQFILSSKKLLLSDSGFYLCAWSDRGGYTFGSGTRLTVV.